This TCR beta chain is from a study of T cell clonality in common variable immunodeficiency. Broader study findings: T cell subpopulation sequencing would be needed to explain CVID clonality.

Measured with immunoSEQ multiplex PCR; TCRdb has only the in-frame clones, and not every one. Observed in the sample are around 52,000 clones, none of them singletons. This clone was counted at least ten times. No antigen is known for it. Read sequence stops 3 residues before the CDR3 end, and the germline J gene provides the missing end. V was pared by 4 bases and J by 3 bases, with 4 bases between. The germline V gene has CDR1 LGHDT and CDR2 YNNKEL (reference sequence). This CDR3 spans 11 amino acids. J is TRBJ2-7 and V is TRBV3-1 (or the pseudogene TRBV3-2); D uncertain. This TCR derives from a person between 18 and 70 years old in good health. Material for sequencing was peripheral blood mononuclear cells. The CDR3 loop reads CASSLYYEQYF. Partial CDR3 DNA: TGTGCCAGCAGCCTGTACTACGAG.